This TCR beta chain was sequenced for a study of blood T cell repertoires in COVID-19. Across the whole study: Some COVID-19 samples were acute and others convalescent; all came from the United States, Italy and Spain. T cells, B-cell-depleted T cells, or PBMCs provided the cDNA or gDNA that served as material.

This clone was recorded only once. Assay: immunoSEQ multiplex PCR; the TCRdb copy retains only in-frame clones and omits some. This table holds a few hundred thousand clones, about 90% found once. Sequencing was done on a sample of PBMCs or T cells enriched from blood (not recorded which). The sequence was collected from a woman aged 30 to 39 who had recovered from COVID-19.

CDR3 sequence (DNA): TGTGCCAGCAGCTTAGAGTGGGACAGGGGCTATGGCTACACCTTC. Amino acids: CASSLEWDRGYGYTF. V and J are TRBV7-9 and TRBJ1-2; 10 nucleotides line up with TRBD1. Germline V CDR1 and CDR2: SEHNR, FQNEAQ (reference sequence). CDR3 length: 15 amino acids. The ends lost 1 base at V and 4 bases at J; junction bases unmatched: 3. Variable domain in full (rest from reference TRBV7-9 and TRBJ1-2): DTGVSQNPRHKITKRGQNVTFRCDPISEHNRLYWYRQTLGQGPEFLTYFQNEAQLEKSRLLSDRFSAERPKGSFSTLEIQRTEQGDSAMYLCASSLEWDRGYGYTFGSGTRLTVV.